Following are 3 T cell receptor beta chains from one sample sequenced in a study of blood T cell repertoires in COVID-19. Using immunoSEQ multiplex PCR, the repertoire was profiled, and TCRdb retains in-frame clones only, with some absent. The data contain 290,000 or so clones, 90% of them singletons. The material sequenced was PBMCs or T cells enriched from blood (not recorded which). Receptors originate from a woman in her twenties or thirties who had recovered from COVID-19.

This chain connects TRBV7-9 to TRBJ2-5; 8 nucleotides agree with TRBD2. CDR1 and CDR2 from the germline V gene are SEHNR and FQNEAQ (reference sequence). There are 15 residues in the CDR3. J lost 2 bases, V lost 1 base, and 3 bases had no gene match. The chain's CDR3 is CASSLGAGEQETQYF. The DNA of the CDR3 is TGTGCCAGCAGCTTAGGAGCGGGAGAACAAGAGACCCAGTACTTC.

This clone was counted only a few times. The chain couples TRBV7-2 to TRBJ2-2; 12 nucleotides agree with TRBD2. The CDR3 sequence is 16 residues long. Per the germline V gene, CDR1 is SGHTA and CDR2 is FQGNSA. Losses at the gene ends were 3 bases for V and 5 bases for J; bases not matched to a gene: 4. The CDR3 spells CASSLTTSGSTGELFF. CDR3 bases: TGTGCCAGCAGCTTGACGACTAGCGGGAGTACCGGGGAGCTGTTTTTT.

This clone has a handful of counts. The rearrangement joins TRBV4-2 to TRBJ2-1, with 7 nucleotides matching TRBD1. Looked up from germline, CDR1 is LGHNA and CDR2 is YNFKEQ. This CDR3 has 19 residues. Unmatched junction bases numbered 19, after V lost 3 bases and J lost 5 bases. Here the CDR3 DNA reads TGTGCCAGCAGCCAGGGACCGCTGGGGACAGTGCCCCAGCACAATGAGCAGTTCTTC. The encoded protein is CASSQGPLGTVPQHNEQFF.